This T cell receptor beta chain was identified during a study of tumor-infiltrating lymphocytes in primary liver carcinoma (dated 2017 in TCRdb). For context, the study as a whole: The five patients, three men and two women aged 30 to 69 years, had hepatocellular carcinoma (four) or combined HCC and intrahepatic cholangiocarcinoma (one). The five patients had tumors of stage T1-T3 N0M0, with maximum diameters ranging from about 4 to 11 cm. Each sample produced roughly 3.65 to 8 million productive TCRbeta reads, and read depth showed no significant difference between tissue types. The study combined TCRbeta repertoire sequencing, expression microarrays and whole-exome sequencing across five regions of each liver tumor, with adjacent normal tissue and blood. A total of approximately 35 specimens from 5 patients, comprising approximately 25 tumor regions, 5 adjacent noncancerous liver tissues and 5 peripheral blood samples, were covered by TCRbeta repertoire sequencing. Agilent mRNA microarray profiling was performed on the 25 tumor region samples to relate TCRbeta repertoire diversity to the local molecular phenotype. High reproducibility was observed for the technical replicate repertoires, with mean shared-clone rates around 0.9 and correlation coefficients above 0.95. Broad study findings and their caveats: Repertoire overlap was found to be higher between tumor regions (mean approximately 35%) than between tumor-adjacent (about 17%) or tumor-blood (around 15%) pairs, consistent with antigen-driven expansion. The top 250 clones made up a significantly larger repertoire fraction in tumors than in blood (p = 0.039). Only about 7-25% of top clones were present in all five regions of a tumor, suggesting spatial heterogeneity of tumor-infiltrating T cells. Because only the TCR beta chain was sequenced and unpaired alpha chains were not captured, true repertoire diversity is likely underestimated. With just five patients in the study, the authors point out that the findings should be validated in a larger study. Comparison of CD4+ and CD8+ T cell repertoires was precluded by the use of bulk unsorted samples.

Total RNA and DNA were co-extracted from roughly 20-30 mg of bulk tissue with the AllPrep DNA/RNA mini kit, without cell sorting. Between November 2015 and 2016, a handful of patients in China with histopathologically diagnosed primary liver carcinoma had surgical resection. At the time of sampling, the patients had chronic HBV infection and had not received any treatment. Five spatially separated regions were sampled from each tumor: the superior, inferior, left-lateral and right-lateral poles, plus the tumor centre. According to histology, viable tumor cells made up more than 80% of every tumor sample. Each fresh piece of tumor and adjacent tissue was cut in two, with one half stored in RNAlater at -80 degrees C and the other half sent for histology. Measured from the cysteine to the phenylalanine, the CDR3 is 19 residues long. The read is trimmed to its CDR3 DNA, 57 bases read in frame from base 1.

Using a constant-region primer and ProtoScript II reverse transcriptase, TCRbeta-specific cDNA was reverse-transcribed from approximately 0.5 ug total RNA. The TCRbeta libraries were prepared through three rounds of nested multiplex PCR following a slightly modified ARM-PCR procedure. Multiplex TRBV1-TRBV30 forward primers and a Cbeta reverse primer were used in the first two PCR rounds, each of which was run for roughly 10 cycles. A final 25-cycle PCR with Deep VentR polymerase added sample barcodes and Illumina adapters. Amplicons of 200-500 bp were gel-purified with a QIAquick gel extraction kit before sequencing. An Illumina HiSeq 2500 was used to sequence the TCRbeta amplicons with 250-bp paired-end reads. The authors' pipeline ran thus. Trimmomatic v0.33 was used to quality-trim the reads, and FLASH v1.2.11 was used to merge paired reads so that full CDR3 sequences could be recovered. V, D and J germline segments were assigned to the rearranged TCRbeta sequences using MiGEC v1.2.1b. VDJtools v1.0.0 computed clonotype statistics and Shannon-Wiener diversity indices. Except for diversity analysis, only the 250 most abundant clonotypes of each sample were used in subsequent analyses to reduce sampling bias. TCRdb cleaned the public reads at Q25 with fastp, built clones with MiXCR and kept in-frame beta chains. Each CDR3 protein gets just one entry, which takes the most common genes and DNA from the rows behind it. The V and J calls, along with clone size, are taken from TCRdb and not from the paper's own processing. The sample data list roughly 55,000 distinct CDR3 sequences, and less than 75% of these were observed just once. Of the sample, 55% to 70% falls within the top ten clones.

In the case of this clonotype: Its antigen is still unknown. No base qualities exist here, and no much larger clone lies one base off it.

This TCR was recovered from a man aged 35-49 years with primary liver carcinoma and hepatitis B virus infection. The chain couples TRBV21-1 to TRBJ2-5; whether TRBD1, the table's D call, matches the DNA was not checked. TRBV21-1 is a listed pseudogene. The source material was liver tumor tissue from sampling region 2. The cell subset or site label of this sample denotes: tumor region T2, inferior pole. CDR3 region: CASSSSGTSGTGAKEAQYF. The nucleotide sequence reads TGTGCCAGCAGTTCAAGTGGGACCTCCGGGACAGGGGCAAAAGAGGCCCAGTACTTC.